This T cell receptor (beta chain) was retrieved from a study of post-analysis software for immune sequencing data. Study-wide findings and caveats: Normalized Chao1 diversity in multiple sclerosis patients fell significantly below that of controls. Among five TRBV segments more frequent in patients than controls were TRBV5-6, TRBV5-1 and TRBV20-1. Pronounced co-clustering by F measure was evident among identically batched samples.

On this clonotype: Its antigen is undetermined.

cDNA libraries for TCR beta contained unique molecular identifiers. There were roughly 0.95 to 10 million T cells, and 510,000 or so cDNA molecules came from them. TCRdb reprocessed the PCR reads via MiXCR and lists one record per CDR3 protein. The data show roughly 730,000 distinct CDR3 sequences, 25% to 30% seen once. The CDR3 has 16 amino acids. The germline V gene encodes CDR1 DFQATT and CDR2 SNEGSKA (reference sequence). Sequencing was performed on blood. V is TRBV20-1 and J is TRBJ2-5, with 13 bases identical to TRBD2. The end of the DNA is better explained by TRBJ2-7, so the J call may be wrong. The source of this sequence is a girl aged 10 to 17 with multiple sclerosis. Here the CDR3 reads CSARDWTSGRKYEQYF. CDR3 in DNA: TGCAGTGCTAGAGATTGGACTAGCGGGAGAAAGTACGAGCAGTACTTC.